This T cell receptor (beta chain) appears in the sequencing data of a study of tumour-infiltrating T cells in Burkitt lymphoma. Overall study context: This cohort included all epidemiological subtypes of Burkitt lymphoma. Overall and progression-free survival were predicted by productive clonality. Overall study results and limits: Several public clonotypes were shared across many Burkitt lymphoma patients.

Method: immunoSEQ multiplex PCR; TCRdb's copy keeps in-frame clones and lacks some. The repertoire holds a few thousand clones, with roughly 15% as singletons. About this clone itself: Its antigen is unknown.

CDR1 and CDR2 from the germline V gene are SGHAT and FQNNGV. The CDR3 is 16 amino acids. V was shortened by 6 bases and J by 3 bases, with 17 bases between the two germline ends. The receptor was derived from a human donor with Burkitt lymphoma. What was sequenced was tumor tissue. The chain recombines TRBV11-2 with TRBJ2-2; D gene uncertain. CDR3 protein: CASSSGSRRDTGELFF. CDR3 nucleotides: TGTGCCAGCAGTTCTGGCTCGCGACGGGACACCGGGGAGCTGTTTTTT.